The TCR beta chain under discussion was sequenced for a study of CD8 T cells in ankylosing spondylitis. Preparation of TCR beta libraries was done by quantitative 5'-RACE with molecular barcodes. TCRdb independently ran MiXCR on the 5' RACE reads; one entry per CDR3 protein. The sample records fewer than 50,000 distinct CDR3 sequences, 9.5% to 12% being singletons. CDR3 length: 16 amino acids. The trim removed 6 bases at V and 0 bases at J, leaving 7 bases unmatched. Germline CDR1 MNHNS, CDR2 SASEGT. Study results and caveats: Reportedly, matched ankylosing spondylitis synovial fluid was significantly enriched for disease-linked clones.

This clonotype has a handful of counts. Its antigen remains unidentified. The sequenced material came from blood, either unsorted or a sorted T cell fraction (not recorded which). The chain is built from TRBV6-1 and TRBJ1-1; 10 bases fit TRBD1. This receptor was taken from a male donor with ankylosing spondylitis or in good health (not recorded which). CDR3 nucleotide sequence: TGTGCCAGCAGCCGAGGGACAGGGGTCATGAACACTGAAGCTTTCTTT. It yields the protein CASSRGTGVMNTEAFF.